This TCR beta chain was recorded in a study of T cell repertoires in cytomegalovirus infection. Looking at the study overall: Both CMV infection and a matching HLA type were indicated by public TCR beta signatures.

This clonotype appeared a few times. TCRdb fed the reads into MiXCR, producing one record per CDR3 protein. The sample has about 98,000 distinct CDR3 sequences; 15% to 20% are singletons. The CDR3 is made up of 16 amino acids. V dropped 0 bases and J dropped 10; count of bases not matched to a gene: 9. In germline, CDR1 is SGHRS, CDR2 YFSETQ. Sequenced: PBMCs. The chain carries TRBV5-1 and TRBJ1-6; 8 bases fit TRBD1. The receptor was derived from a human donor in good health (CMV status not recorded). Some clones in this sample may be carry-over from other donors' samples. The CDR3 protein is CASSLEVGQALSPLHF. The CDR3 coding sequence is TGCGCCAGCAGCTTGGAGGTGGGACAGGCCCTATCACCCCTCCACTTT.